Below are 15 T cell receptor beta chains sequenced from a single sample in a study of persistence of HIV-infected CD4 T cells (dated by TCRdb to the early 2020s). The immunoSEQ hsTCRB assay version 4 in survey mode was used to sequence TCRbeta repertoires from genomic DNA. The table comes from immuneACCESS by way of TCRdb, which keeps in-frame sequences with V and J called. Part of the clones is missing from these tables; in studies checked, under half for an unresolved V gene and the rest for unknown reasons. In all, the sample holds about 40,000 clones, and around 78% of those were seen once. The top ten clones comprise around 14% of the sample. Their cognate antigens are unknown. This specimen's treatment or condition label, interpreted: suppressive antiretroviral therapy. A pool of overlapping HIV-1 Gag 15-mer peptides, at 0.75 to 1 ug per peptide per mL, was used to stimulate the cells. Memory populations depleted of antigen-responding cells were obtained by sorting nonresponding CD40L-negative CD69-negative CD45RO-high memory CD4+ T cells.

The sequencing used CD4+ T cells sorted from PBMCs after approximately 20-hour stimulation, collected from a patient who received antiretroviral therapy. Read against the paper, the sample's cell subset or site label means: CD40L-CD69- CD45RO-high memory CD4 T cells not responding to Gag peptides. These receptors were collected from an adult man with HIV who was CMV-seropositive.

CDR3 amino acids: CASSPNRGHTEAFF. The CDR3 nucleotides read TGTGCCAGCAGCCCCAACAGGGGGCACACTGAAGCTTTCTTT. This rearrangement joins TRBV6-5 to TRBJ1-1, with 9 bases that match TRBD1. The CDR3 covers 14 residues. The V gene's germline CDR1 is MNHEY and CDR2 SVGAGI. V gave up 6 bases and J gave up 3 bases; unmatched junction bases: 5.

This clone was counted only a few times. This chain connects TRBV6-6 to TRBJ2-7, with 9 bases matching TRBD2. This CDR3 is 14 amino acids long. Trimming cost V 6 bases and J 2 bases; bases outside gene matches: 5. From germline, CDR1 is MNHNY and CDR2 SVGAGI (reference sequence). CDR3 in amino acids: CASRGLAGPYEQYF. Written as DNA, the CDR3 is TGTGCCAGCAGGGGGCTAGCGGGGCCCTACGAGCAGTACTTC.

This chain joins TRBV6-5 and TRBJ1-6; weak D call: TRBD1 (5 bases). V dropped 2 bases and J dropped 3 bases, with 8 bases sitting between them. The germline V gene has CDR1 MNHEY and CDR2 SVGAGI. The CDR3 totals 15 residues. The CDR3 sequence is CASSYGAGYNSPLHF. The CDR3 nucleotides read TGTGCCAGCAGTTACGGGGCAGGCTATAATTCACCCCTCCACTTT.

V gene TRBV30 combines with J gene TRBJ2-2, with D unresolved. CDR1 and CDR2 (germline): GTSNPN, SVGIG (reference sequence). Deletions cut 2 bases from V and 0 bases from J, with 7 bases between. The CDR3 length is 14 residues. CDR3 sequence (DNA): TGTGCCTGGAGTTCCCAGGCGAACACCGGGGAGCTGTTTTTT. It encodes CAWSSQANTGELFF. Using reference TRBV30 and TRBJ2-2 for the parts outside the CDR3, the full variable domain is SQTIHQWPATLVQPVGSPLSLECTVEGTSNPNLYWYRQAAGRGLQLLFYSVGIGQISSEVPQNLSASRPQDRQFILSSKKLLLSDSGFYLCAWSSQANTGELFFGEGSRLTVL.

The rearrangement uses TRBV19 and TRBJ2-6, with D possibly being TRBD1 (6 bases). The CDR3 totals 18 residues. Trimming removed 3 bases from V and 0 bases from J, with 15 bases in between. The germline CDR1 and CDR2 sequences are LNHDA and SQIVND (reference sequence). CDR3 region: CASSITGLVFSGANVLTF. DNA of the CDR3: TGTGCCAGTAGTATCACAGGGTTAGTCTTCTCTGGGGCCAACGTCCTGACTTTC.

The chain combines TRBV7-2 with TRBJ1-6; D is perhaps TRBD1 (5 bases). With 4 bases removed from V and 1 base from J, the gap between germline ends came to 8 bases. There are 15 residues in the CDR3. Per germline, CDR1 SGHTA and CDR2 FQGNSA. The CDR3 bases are TGTGCCAGCAGCTCCCCAGGGTCCTATAATTCACCCCTCCACTTT. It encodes CASSSPGSYNSPLHF.

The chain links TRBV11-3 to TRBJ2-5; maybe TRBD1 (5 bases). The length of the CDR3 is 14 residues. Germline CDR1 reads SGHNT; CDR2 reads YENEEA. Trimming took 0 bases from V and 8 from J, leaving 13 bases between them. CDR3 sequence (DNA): TGTGCCAGCAGCTTAGACAGACACAGGCCTACCCAGTACTTC. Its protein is CASSLDRHRPTQYF.

CDR3 protein: CASSPSGFSYNSPLHF. CDR3 sequence (DNA): TGCGCCAGCAGCCCGTCAGGGTTCTCCTATAATTCACCCCTCCACTTT. The gene calls are TRBV4-3 and TRBJ1-6, with TRBD1 as a possible D gene (5 bases). The length of the CDR3 is 16 residues. V was cut by 4 bases and J by 0 bases, with 10 bases left in between. Germline V gene sequence: CDR1 LGHNA, CDR2 YSLEER.

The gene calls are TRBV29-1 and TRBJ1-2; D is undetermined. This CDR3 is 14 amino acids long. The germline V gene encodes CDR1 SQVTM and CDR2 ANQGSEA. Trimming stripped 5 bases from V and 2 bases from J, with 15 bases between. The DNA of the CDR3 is TGCAGCGTTAGAGAGGGAGCTCGCAACTATGGCTACACCTTC. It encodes CSVREGARNYGYTF.

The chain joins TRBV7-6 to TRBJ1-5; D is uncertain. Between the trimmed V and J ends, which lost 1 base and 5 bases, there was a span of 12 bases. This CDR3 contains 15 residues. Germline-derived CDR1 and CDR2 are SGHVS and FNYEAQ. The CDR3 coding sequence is TGTGCCAGCAGCTTAGGCCCACAGCCTCATCAGCCCCAGCATTTT. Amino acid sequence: CASSLGPQPHQPQHF.

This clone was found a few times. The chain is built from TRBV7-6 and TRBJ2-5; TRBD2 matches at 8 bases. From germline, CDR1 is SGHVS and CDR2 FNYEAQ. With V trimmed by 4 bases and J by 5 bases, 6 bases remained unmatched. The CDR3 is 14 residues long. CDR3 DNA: TGTGCCAGCAGCTCCCTAGCGGGTGGGGAGACCCAGTACTTC. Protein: CASSSLAGGETQYF.

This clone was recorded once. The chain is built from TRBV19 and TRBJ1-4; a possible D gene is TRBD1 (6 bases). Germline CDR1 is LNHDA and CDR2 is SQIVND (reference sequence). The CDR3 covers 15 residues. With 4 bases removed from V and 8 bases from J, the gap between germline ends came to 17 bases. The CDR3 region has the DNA TGTGCCAGTAGTACGGGGGACACAAGACAAGAAAAACTGTTTTTT. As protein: CASSTGDTRQEKLFF.

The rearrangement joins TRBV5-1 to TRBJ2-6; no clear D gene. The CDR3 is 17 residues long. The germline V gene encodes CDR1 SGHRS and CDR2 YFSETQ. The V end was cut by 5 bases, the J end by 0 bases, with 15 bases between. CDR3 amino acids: CASSFGPQTSGANVLTF. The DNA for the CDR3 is TGCGCCAGCAGTTTTGGACCGCAGACCTCTGGGGCCAACGTCCTGACTTTC.

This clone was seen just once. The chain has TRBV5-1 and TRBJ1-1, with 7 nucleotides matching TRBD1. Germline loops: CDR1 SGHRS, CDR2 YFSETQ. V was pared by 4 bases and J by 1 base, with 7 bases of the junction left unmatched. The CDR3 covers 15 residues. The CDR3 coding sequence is TGCGCCAGCAGCCCCAGACAGGGAACGAACACTGAAGCTTTCTTT. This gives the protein CASSPRQGTNTEAFF.

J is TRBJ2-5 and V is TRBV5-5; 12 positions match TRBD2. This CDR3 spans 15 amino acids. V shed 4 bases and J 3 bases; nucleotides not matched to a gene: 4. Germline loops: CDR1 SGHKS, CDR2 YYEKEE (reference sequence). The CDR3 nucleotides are TGTGCCAGCAGCCCCGGACTAGCGGGAAAAGAGACCCAGTACTTC. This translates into CASSPGLAGKETQYF. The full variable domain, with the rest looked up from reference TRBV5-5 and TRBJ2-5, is DAGVTQSPTHLIKTRGQQVTLRCSPISGHKSVSWYQQVLGQGPQFIFQYYEKEERGRGNFPDRFSARQFPNYSSELNVNALLLGDSALYLCASSPGLAGKETQYFGPGTRLLVL.